The 5 T cell receptor beta chains below come from one sample, sequenced in a study of cytotoxic CD8 clonotypes in ibrutinib-treated CLL. Only in-frame clones appear in the TCRdb table, and some are missing; sequencing was by immunoSEQ multiplex PCR. The repertoire holds about 68,000 clones, 70% to 90% seen once, with more than 7.5% in the top ten. The input for sequencing was PBMCs, taken at disease progression, from a patient treated with ibrutinib. The origin of the receptors is a human donor with chronic lymphocytic leukemia.

This chain joins TRBV5-1 and TRBJ1-1; weak D call: TRBD1 (5 bases). This CDR3 is 14 amino acids long. Germline-derived CDR1 and CDR2 are SGHRS and YFSETQ. Trimming left V 4 bases short and J 0 bases short, with 10 bases between. This chain's CDR3 is CASSLGHLNTEAFF. The CDR3 DNA is TGCGCCAGCAGCCTCGGACACCTGAACACTGAAGCTTTCTTT.

This chain connects TRBV5-1 to TRBJ2-5; D remains ambiguous. CDR1 and CDR2 (germline): SGHRS, YFSETQ. This CDR3 spans 14 amino acids. The V and J ends lost 0 bases and 2 bases respectively, with 8 bases between them. CDR3 bases: TGCGCCAGCAGCTTGGTTGCGAATCAAGAGACCCAGTACTTC. It specifies CASSLVANQETQYF. Together with reference TRBV5-1 and TRBJ2-5, the CDR3 gives the full variable domain: KAGVTQTPRYLIKTRGQQVTLSCSPISGHRSVSWYQQTPGQGLQFLFEYFSETQRNKGNFPGRFSGRQFSNSRSEMNVSTLELGDSALYLCASSLVANQETQYFGPGTRLLVL.

This clone was seen a single time. This CDR3 is CASSLQGYGELFF. CDR3 nucleotide sequence: TGCGCCAGCAGCCTACAGGGGTACGGGGAGCTGTTTTTT. The chain recombines TRBV5-1 with TRBJ2-2; 7 bases agree with TRBD1. Germline V gene sequence: CDR1 SGHRS, CDR2 YFSETQ. Losses at the gene ends were 4 bases for V and 7 bases for J; bases not matched to a gene: 4. The CDR3 consists of 13 residues.

The chain has TRBV18 and TRBJ2-5; 7 nucleotides match TRBD1. This CDR3 contains 14 residues. The junction had 6 bases not matched to a gene; V was cut back by 3 bases and J by 5 bases. Germline CDR1 reads KGHSH; CDR2 reads LQKENI. The CDR3, as DNA: TGTGCCAGCTCACCTGGTGGGACAGTCGAGACCCAGTACTTC. This sequence encodes CASSPGGTVETQYF. Combining the CDR3 with reference TRBV18 and TRBJ2-5 gives the whole variable domain NAGVMQNPRHLVRRRGQEARLRCSPMKGHSHVYWYRQLPEEGLKFMVYLQKENIIDESGMPKERFSAEFPKEGPSILRIQQVVRGDSAAYFCASSPGGTVETQYFGPGTRLLVL.

This clone occurred a few times. The chain carries TRBV11-2 and TRBJ1-2; 7 positions agree with TRBD1. The V segment lost 5 bases and the J segment 3 bases; nucleotides outside the gene matches: 3. The V gene's germline CDR1 is SGHAT and CDR2 FQNNGV. The CDR3 extends over 13 amino acids. For the CDR3, the DNA is TGTGCCAGCAGCCCAGACAGGGACTATGGCTACACCTTC. It specifies CASSPDRDYGYTF. The variable domain in full, completed from reference TRBV11-2 and TRBJ1-2, reads EAGVAQSPRYKIIEKRQSVAFWCNPISGHATLYWYQQILGQGPKLLIQFQNNGVVDDSQLPKDRFSAERLKGVDSTLKIQPAKLEDSAVYLCASSPDRDYGYTFGSGTRLTVV.